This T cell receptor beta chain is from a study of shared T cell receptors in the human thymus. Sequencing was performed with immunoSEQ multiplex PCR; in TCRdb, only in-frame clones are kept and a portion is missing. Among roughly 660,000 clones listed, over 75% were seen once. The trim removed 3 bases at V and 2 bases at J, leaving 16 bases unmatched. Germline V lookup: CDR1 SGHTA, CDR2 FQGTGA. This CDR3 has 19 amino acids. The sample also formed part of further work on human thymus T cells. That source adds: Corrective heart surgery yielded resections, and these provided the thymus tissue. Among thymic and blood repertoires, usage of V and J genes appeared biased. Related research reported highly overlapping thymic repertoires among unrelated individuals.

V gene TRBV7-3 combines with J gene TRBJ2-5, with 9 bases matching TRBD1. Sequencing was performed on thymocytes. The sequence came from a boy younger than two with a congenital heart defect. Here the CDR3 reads CASSFQGIRTGEGQETQYF. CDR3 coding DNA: TGTGCCAGCAGCTTCCAGGGAATCCGGACAGGGGAGGGACAAGAGACCCAGTACTTC.